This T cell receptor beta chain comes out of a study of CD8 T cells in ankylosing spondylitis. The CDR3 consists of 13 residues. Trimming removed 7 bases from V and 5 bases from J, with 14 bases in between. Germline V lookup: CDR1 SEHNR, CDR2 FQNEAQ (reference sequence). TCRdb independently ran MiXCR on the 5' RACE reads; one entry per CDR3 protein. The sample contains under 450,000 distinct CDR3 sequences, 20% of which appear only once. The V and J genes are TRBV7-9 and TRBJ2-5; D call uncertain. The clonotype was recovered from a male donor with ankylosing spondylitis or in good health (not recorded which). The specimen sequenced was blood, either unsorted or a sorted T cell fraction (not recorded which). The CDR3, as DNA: TGTGCCAGCACCAGCGACCGACGGGAGACCCAGTACTTC. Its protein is CASTSDRRETQYF.